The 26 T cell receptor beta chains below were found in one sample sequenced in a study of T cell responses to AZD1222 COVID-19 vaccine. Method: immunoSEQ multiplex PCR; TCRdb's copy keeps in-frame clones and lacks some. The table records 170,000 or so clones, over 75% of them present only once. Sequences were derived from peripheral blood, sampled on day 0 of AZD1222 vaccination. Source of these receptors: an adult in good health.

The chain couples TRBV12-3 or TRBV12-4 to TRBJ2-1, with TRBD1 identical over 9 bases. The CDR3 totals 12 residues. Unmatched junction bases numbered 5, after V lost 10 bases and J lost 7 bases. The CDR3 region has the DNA TGTGCCACGAACAGGGGGCGGAATGAGCAGTTCTTC. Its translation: CATNRGRNEQFF.

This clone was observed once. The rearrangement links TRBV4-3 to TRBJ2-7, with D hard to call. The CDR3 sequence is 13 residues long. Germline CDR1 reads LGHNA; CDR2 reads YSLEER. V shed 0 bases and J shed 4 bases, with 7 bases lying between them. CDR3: CASSQETMYEQYF. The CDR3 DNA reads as TGCGCCAGCAGCCAAGAAACGATGTACGAGCAGTACTTC.

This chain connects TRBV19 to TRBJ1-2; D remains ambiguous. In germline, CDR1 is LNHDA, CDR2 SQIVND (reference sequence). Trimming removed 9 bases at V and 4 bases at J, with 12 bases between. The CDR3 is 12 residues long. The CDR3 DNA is TGTGCCAGCGGTCCGGACCTCTATGGCTACACCTTC. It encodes CASGPDLYGYTF.

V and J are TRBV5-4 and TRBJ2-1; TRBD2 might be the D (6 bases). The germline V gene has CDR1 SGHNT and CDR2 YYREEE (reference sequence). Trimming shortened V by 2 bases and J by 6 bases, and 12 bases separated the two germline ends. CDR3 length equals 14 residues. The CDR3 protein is CASSLAREVNEQFF. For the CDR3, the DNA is TGTGCCAGCAGCTTAGCCAGGGAGGTCAATGAGCAGTTCTTC. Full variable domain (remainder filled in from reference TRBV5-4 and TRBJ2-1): ETGVTQSPTHLIKTRGQQVTLRCSSQSGHNTVSWYQQALGQGPQFIFQYYREEENGRGNFPPRFSGLQFPNYSSELNVNALELDDSALYLCASSLAREVNEQFFGPGTRLTVL.

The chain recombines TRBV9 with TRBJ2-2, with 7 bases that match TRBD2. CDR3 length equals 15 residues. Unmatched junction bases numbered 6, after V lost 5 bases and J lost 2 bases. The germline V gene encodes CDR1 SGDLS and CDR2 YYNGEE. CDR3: CASRLGTTNTGELFF. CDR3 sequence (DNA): TGTGCCAGCAGATTGGGGACTACCAACACCGGGGAGCTGTTTTTT.

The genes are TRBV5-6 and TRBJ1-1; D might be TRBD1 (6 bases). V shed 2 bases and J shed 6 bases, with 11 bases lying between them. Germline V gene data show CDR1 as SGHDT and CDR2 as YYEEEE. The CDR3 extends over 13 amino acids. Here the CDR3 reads CASSFGGLAEAFF. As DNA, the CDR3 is TGTGCCAGCAGCTTCGGGGGGCTGGCTGAAGCTTTCTTT.

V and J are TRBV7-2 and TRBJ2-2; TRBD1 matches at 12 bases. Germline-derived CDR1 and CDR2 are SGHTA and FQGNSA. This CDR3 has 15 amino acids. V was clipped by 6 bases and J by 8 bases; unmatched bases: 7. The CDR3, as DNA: TGTGCCAGCAGTCGACCGGGACAGGGGGCGGGGGAGCTGTTTTTT. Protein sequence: CASSRPGQGAGELFF.

The CDR3 region has the DNA TGCGCCAGCAGCTTGGCCGGGACTACACAAGAGACCCAGTACTTC. It encodes CASSLAGTTQETQYF. The J gene is TRBJ2-5, the V gene TRBV5-1, with 7 bases that match TRBD2. This CDR3 region has 15 residues. The junction had 4 bases not matched to a gene; V was cut back by 0 bases and J by 2 bases. Germline CDR1 reads SGHRS; CDR2 reads YFSETQ.

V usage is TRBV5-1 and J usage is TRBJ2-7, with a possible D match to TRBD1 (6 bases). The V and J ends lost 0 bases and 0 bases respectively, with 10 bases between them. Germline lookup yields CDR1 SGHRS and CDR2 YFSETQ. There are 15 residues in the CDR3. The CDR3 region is CASSLAGASSYEQYF. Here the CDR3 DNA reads TGCGCCAGCAGCTTGGCAGGGGCCTCCTCCTACGAGCAGTACTTC.

Here the CDR3 DNA reads TGTGCCAGCAGTTGGGGGCCTACCCCCTCCTACGAGCAGTACTTC. Amino acid sequence: CASSWGPTPSYEQYF. This chain connects TRBV27 to TRBJ2-7, with TRBD1 as a possible D gene (6 bases). Germline-derived CDR1 and CDR2 are MNHEY and SMNVEV (reference sequence). Trimming cost V 4 bases and J 0 bases, with 13 bases left between them. This CDR3 is 15 amino acids long.

For the CDR3, the DNA is TGTGCCAGCAGCCACGGAAAAATGGGGGGCCCCCAGCATTTT. Translating it yields CASSHGKMGGPQHF. The V call is TRBV3-1 (or the pseudogene TRBV3-2), the J call TRBJ1-5, with D maybe TRBD1 (6 bases). CDR3 size: 14 residues. Trimming stripped 3 bases from V and 10 bases from J, with 16 bases between. From germline, CDR1 is LGHDT and CDR2 YNNKEL (reference sequence).

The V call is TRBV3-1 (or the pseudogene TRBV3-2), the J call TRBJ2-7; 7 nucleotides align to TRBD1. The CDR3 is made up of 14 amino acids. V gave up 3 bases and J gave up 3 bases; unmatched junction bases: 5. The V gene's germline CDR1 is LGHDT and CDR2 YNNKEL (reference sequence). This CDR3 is CASSQIRDSYEQYF. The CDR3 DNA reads TGTGCCAGCAGCCAGATCCGGGACAGCTACGAGCAGTACTTC.

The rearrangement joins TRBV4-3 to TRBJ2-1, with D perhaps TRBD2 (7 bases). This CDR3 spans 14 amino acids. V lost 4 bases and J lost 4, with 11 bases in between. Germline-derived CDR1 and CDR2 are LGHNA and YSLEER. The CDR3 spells CASSPGGGYNEQFF. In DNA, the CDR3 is TGCGCCAGCAGCCCGGGGGGCGGGTACAATGAGCAGTTCTTC.

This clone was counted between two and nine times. The CDR3 region has the DNA TGTGCCAGCAGCTCGGGACAGATGAACACTGAAGCTTTCTTT. As protein: CASSSGQMNTEAFF. The chain uses TRBV7-2 and TRBJ1-1, with TRBD1 matching 7 bases. This CDR3 is 14 amino acids long. Unmatched junction bases numbered 2, after V lost 4 bases and J lost 0 bases. Germline loops: CDR1 SGHTA, CDR2 FQGNSA.

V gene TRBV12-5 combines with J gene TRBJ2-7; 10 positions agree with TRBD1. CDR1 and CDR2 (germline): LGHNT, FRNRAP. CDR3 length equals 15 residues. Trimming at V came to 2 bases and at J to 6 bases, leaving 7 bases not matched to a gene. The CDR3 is CASGLSGQGLVEQYF. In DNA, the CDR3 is TGTGCTAGTGGTTTGTCGGGACAGGGGCTGGTCGAGCAGTACTTC.

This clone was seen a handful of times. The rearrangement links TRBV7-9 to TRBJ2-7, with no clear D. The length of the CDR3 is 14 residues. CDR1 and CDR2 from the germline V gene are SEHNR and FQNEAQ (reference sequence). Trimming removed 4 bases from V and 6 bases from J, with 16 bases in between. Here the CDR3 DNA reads TGTGCCAGCAGCTCTAACGGTGCGATCGCCGAGCAGTACTTC. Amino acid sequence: CASSSNGAIAEQYF. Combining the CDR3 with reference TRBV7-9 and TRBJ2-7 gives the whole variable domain DTGVSQNPRHKITKRGQNVTFRCDPISEHNRLYWYRQTLGQGPEFLTYFQNEAQLEKSRLLSDRFSAERPKGSFSTLEIQRTEQGDSAMYLCASSSNGAIAEQYFGPGTRLTVT.

The CDR3 protein is CASSPQSGGAQETQYF. The CDR3, as DNA: TGTGCCAGCAGCCCCCAAAGCGGGGGGGCCCAAGAGACCCAGTACTTC. The chain carries TRBV4-2 and TRBJ2-5; 10 bases match TRBD2. Germline V CDR1 and CDR2: LGHNA, YNFKEQ. With 4 bases clipped from V and 1 base from J, the junction kept 6 bases outside the gene matches. The CDR3 totals 16 residues.

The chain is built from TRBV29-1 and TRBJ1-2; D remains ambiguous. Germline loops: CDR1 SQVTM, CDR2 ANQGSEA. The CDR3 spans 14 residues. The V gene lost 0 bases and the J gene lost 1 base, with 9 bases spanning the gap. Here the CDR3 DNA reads TGCAGCGTTGAAGATCGCCCCATTAACTATGGCTACACCTTC. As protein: CSVEDRPINYGYTF.

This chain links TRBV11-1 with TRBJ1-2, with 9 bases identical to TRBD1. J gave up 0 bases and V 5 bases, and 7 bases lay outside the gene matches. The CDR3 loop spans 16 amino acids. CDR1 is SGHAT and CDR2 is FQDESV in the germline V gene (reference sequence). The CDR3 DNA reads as TGTGCCAGCAGCCCCCTGGACAGGGGTGCTAACTATGGCTACACCTTC. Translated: CASSPLDRGANYGYTF.

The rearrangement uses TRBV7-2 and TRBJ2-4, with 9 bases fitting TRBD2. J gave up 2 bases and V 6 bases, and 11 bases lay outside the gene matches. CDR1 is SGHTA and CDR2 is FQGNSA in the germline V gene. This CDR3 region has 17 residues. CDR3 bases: TGTGCCAGCAGAGAGGGGCCAGCGGGGGGTCCCAAAAACATTCAGTACTTC. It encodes CASREGPAGGPKNIQYF.

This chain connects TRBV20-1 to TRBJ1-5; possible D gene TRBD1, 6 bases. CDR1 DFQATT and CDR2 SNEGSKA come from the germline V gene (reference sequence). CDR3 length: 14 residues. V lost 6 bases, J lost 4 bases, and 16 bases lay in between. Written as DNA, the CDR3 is TGCAGTGCCAGTAGGGGAGGGGGAAATCAGCCCCAGCATTTT. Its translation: CSASRGGGNQPQHF.

Here the CDR3 reads CATSAGGNQPQHF. CDR3 sequence (DNA): TGTGCCACCAGTGCTGGTGGAAATCAGCCCCAGCATTTT. The rearrangement uses TRBV24-1 and TRBJ1-5; the D is unclear. From germline, CDR1 is KGHDR and CDR2 SFDVKD. CDR3 length: 13 residues. V lost 5 bases and J lost 4, with 8 bases in between.

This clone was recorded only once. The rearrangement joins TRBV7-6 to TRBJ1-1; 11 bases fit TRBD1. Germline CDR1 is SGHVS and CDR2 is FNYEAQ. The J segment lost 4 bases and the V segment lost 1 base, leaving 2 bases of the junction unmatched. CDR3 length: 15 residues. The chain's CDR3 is CASSLGGTGGTEAFF. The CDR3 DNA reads TGTGCCAGCAGCTTAGGCGGGACAGGGGGCACTGAAGCTTTCTTT.

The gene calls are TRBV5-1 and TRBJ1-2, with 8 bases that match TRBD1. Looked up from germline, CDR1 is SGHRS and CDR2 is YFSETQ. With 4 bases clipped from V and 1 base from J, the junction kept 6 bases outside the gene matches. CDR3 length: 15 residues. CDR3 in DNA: TGCGCCAGCAGCGCGGACAGGGCCGATAACTATGGCTACACCTTC. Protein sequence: CASSADRADNYGYTF.

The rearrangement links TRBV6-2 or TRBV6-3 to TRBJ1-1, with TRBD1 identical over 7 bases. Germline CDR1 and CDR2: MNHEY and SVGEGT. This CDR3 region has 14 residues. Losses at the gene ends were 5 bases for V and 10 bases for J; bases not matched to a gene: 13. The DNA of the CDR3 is TGTGCCAGCAGTGGGTCATATAGGGGGCGCGGAGCTTTCTTT. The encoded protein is CASSGSYRGRGAFF.

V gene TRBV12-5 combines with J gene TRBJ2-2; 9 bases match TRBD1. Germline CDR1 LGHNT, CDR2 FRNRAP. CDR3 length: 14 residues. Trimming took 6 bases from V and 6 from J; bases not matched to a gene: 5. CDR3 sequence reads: CASGRTGGPGELFF. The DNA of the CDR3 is TGTGCTAGTGGCCGCACAGGGGGCCCCGGGGAGCTGTTTTTT.